Presented here are 13 T cell receptor beta chains from one specimen sequenced in a study of early T cells in non-severe SARS-CoV-2 infection (dated by TCRdb to about 2021). The library came from 5' RACE. Sequenced using a NextSeq 500. Clones were called with MiXCR by TCRdb after fastp trimmed the public reads at Q25, and only in-frame beta chains were retained. One record per CDR3 amino acid sequence lists the most common genes and DNA. The sample table holds tens of thousands of distinct CDR3 sequences, of which under 15% were seen once. The biggest ten clones account for around 4.5% of the sample. The sample taken for sequencing was whole blood. These receptors all come from an adult who was a healthcare worker with PCR-confirmed SARS-CoV-2 infection or an uninfected control (not recorded which).

Many counts were recorded for this clonotype. The chain joins TRBV7-2 to TRBJ1-3; D is perhaps TRBD1 (6 bases). Per germline, CDR1 SGHTA and CDR2 FQGNSA. Trimming removed 5 bases from V and 4 bases from J, with 15 bases in between. The CDR3 is 15 amino acids. The CDR3 loop reads CASSTYREAGNTIYF. For the CDR3, the DNA is TGTGCCAGCAGCACTTACAGGGAAGCGGGAAACACCATATATTTT.

This clonotype came up many times. The chain carries TRBV19 and TRBJ2-1; perhaps TRBD2 as D (6 bases). V gave up 7 bases and J gave up 4 bases, with 29 bases separating them. The CDR3 extends over 19 amino acids. CDR1 and CDR2 from the germline V gene are LNHDA and SQIVND (reference sequence). CDR3: CASTNSHLGSGQPYNEQFF. The CDR3 nucleotides are TGTGCCAGTACCAACTCCCACCTCGGGAGCGGGCAGCCATACAATGAGCAGTTCTTC.

This chain joins TRBV7-9 and TRBJ2-5, with 10 positions matching TRBD1. Germline values: CDR1 SEHNR, CDR2 FQNEAQ (reference sequence). V dropped 5 bases and J dropped 2; count of bases not matched to a gene: 8. The CDR3 contains 16 residues. The CDR3 bases are TGTGCCAGCAGCCTGAGTAGGGGACAGGGGCAAGAGACCCAGTACTTC. This translates into CASSLSRGQGQETQYF.

There are a few counts of this clonotype. The V and J genes are TRBV7-6 and TRBJ1-3; D is unclear. V shed 3 bases and J shed 3 bases, with 18 bases lying between them. Germline values: CDR1 SGHVS, CDR2 FNYEAQ. The CDR3 is 17 amino acids. The CDR3 bases are TGTGCCAGCAGCTTTATGCCGGGCGACATGGTTGGAAACACCATATATTTT. Translating it yields CASSFMPGDMVGNTIYF. The entire variable domain, with the rest obtained from reference TRBV7-6 and TRBJ1-3, is as follows: GAGVSQSPRYKVTKRGQDVALRCDPISGHVSLYWYRQALGQGPEFLTYFNYEAQQDKSGLPNDRFSAERPEGSISTLTIQRTEQRDSAMYRCASSFMPGDMVGNTIYFGEGSWLTVV.

At least ten counts were recorded for this clonotype. The chain carries TRBV21-1 and TRBJ1-2; the table's D call, TRBD1, has no DNA check behind it. TRBV21-1 is noted as a pseudogene. The CDR3 runs to 11 residues. Here the CDR3 reads CASLKGENYTF. CDR3 coding DNA: TGTGCCAGCTTAAAGGGGGAAAACTACACCTTC.

In its sample, this clonotype was seen a few times. The chain links TRBV6-5 to TRBJ2-1; maybe TRBD2 (5 bases). Trimming pared 6 bases from V and 8 bases from J, leaving 8 bases between. Looked up from germline, CDR1 is MNHEY and CDR2 is SVGAGI. There are 11 residues in the CDR3. This chain's CDR3 is CASSQRDEQFF. The CDR3 nucleotides are TGTGCCAGCAGCCAGAGGGATGAGCAGTTCTTC.

Only one count was recorded for this clonotype. The rearrangement links TRBV7-9 to TRBJ2-7, with TRBD1 identical over 8 bases. CDR1 is SEHNR, CDR2 FQNEAQ, per germline (reference sequence). The CDR3 spans 15 residues. With 2 bases clipped from V and 3 bases from J, the junction kept 6 bases outside the gene matches. The CDR3 DNA sequence: TGTGCCAGCAGCTTACAGACAGGGGCTAACTACGAGCAGTACTTC. It codes for CASSLQTGANYEQYF.

This clonotype was seen repeatedly, ten times or more. The V gene is TRBV20-1, the J gene TRBJ2-2, with D uncertain. This CDR3 region has 14 residues. Germline V lookup: CDR1 DFQATT, CDR2 SNEGSKA (reference sequence). V lost 3 bases and J 0 bases, leaving 8 bases between the germline ends. The CDR3 reads CSARWLPNTGELFF. CDR3 bases: TGCAGTGCTAGGTGGCTCCCGAACACCGGGGAGCTGTTTTTT.

The genes are TRBV5-1 and TRBJ1-5; D not certain. There are 14 residues in the CDR3. Deletions cut 4 bases from V and 5 bases from J, with 13 bases between. CDR1 and CDR2 (germline): SGHRS, YFSETQ. In DNA form, the CDR3 reads TGCGCCAGCAGCCCCCGACCGAACGATCAGCCCCAGCATTTT. Its protein product is CASSPRPNDQPQHF.

Ten or more counts support this clonotype. V and J are TRBV29-1 and TRBJ2-7; possibly TRBD1 or TRBD2 for D (5 bases each). The germline gives CDR1 SQVTM, CDR2 ANQGSEA. V lost 6 bases to trimming and J lost 2 bases, with 11 bases between them. The CDR3 extends over 12 amino acids. As DNA, the CDR3 is TGCAGCGTAGGGGATAGCGCCTACGAGCAGTACTTC. Its protein is CSVGDSAYEQYF.

The table lists this clonotype with a few counts. This chain uses TRBV7-8 with TRBJ2-7; maybe TRBD1 (5 bases). V lost 2 bases to trimming and J lost 2 bases, with 10 bases between them. Germline V gene data show CDR1 as SGHVS and CDR2 as FQNEAQ. CDR3 size: 14 residues. DNA of the CDR3: TGTGCCAGCAGCTTAAGAGACAGACCCTACGAGCAGTACTTC. This sequence encodes CASSLRDRPYEQYF.

In this sample, this clonotype turned up a few times. The CDR3 reads CASSPGARGKLRFF. CDR3 sequence (DNA): TGCGCCAGCAGCCCTGGGGCCAGGGGAAAATTAAGGTTCTTC. The chain couples TRBV4-1 to TRBJ2-1; weak D call: TRBD1 (6 bases). This CDR3 is built from 14 residues. V was cut by 4 bases and J by 15 bases, with 22 bases left in between. Germline CDR1 is MGHRA and CDR2 is YSYEKL.

This clonotype was detected ten times or more. The chain employs TRBV30 and TRBJ2-2; 8 bases line up with TRBD1. Germline values: CDR1 GTSNPN, CDR2 SVGIG (reference sequence). The CDR3 length is 12 residues. J lost 8 bases, V lost 4 bases, and 3 bases had no gene match. The CDR3: CAWNRGIGELFF. The CDR3 nucleotides are TGTGCCTGGAACAGGGGGATAGGGGAGCTGTTTTTT.